The clone carrying this T cell receptor (beta chain) appeared a few times. Unique molecular identifiers were included in an RNA-based 3' RACE TCR library. TCRdb fed the 3' RACE reads into MiXCR, producing one record per CDR3 protein. The sample contains about 15,000 distinct CDR3 sequences, around 3.3% of which appear only once. The treatment is: PENTA 11 planned treatment interruption arm or continuous ART arm. At least 24 weeks of at least three-drug ART, in children 2 to 15 years. The source of the sample is a study of HIV-infected children after antiretroviral therapy interruption. This CDR3 is 18 amino acids long. Germline trimming cut 4 bases from V and 1 base from J; bases unmatched to any gene: 13. Germline V gives CDR1 SGHAT, CDR2 FQNNGV.

The rearrangement links TRBV11-2 to TRBJ2-1, with 7 bases matching TRBD1. This TCR came from a pool of human donors with HIV. The sample consisted of CD45RO+ CD8+ T cells from PBMCs, pooled from several time points, taken from a donor given antiretroviral therapy, either interrupted or continuous. The sample's subset: memory CD8+ CD45RO+ CD45RA- T cells. The CDR3 DNA reads as TGTGCCAGCAGCTCCACGGCCGCAACAGGGGAATCCTACAATGAGCAGTTCTTC. Protein: CASSSTAATGESYNEQFF.